The rows below give T cell receptor beta chains drawn from one sample of a study of blood T cell repertoires in COVID-19. Only in-frame clones appear in the TCRdb table, and some are missing; sequencing was by immunoSEQ multiplex PCR. The sample lists about 150,000 clones, approximately 85% occurring once. The sequencing input was peripheral blood. All receptors derive from a woman aged 55 to 70 with COVID-19, enrolled during active disease. Each CDR3 is given with its conserved first and last residue. D genes are given only for firm matches. Only part of the rows carry a size: once, few, many, or a class if the clone is expanded.

>NA|TRBD2|TRBJ2-5|TRBV10-3
CAISESTGGRETQYF
TGTGCCATCAGTGAGTCGACGGGGGGGCGAGAGACCCAGTACTTC
>few|NA|TRBJ2-3|TRBV4-2
CASSQEQPAGTQYF
TGTGCCAGCAGCCAAGAACAGCCAGCGGGTACGCAGTATTTT
>NA|TRBD2|TRBJ2-3|TRBV24-1
CATDERGGQGDTQYF
TGTGCCACCGATGAGCGGGGGGGCCAGGGAGATACGCAGTATTTT
>NA|NA|TRBJ2-3|TRBV14
CASSQGADTQYF
TGTGCCAGCAGCCAGGGAGCAGATACGCAGTATTTT
>NA|TRBD1|TRBJ1-6|TRBV19
CASSSKPGQTYNSPLHF
TGTGCCAGTAGTTCCAAACCGGGACAGACTTATAATTCACCCCTCCACTTT
>NA|TRBD2|TRBJ2-3|TRBV7-3
CASSTRAAGGFSDTQYF
TGTGCCAGCAGCACAAGGGCTGCGGGGGGGTTCTCAGATACGCAGTATTTT
>NA|NA|TRBJ2-2|TRBV2
CASKTGDGGELFF
TGTGCCAGCAAAACGGGGGATGGCGGGGAGCTGTTTTTT
>NA|TRBD2|TRBJ2-2|TRBV24-1
CATSDPRLAGGRELFF
TGTGCCACCAGTGACCCTCGGTTAGCGGGGGGCCGGGAGCTGTTTTTT
>NA|NA|TRBJ1-4|TRBV7-8
CASSPGVGRGWEKLFF
TGTGCCAGCAGCCCGGGAGTGGGTCGGGGTTGGGAAAAACTGTTTTTT
>NA|NA|TRBJ1-5|TRBV24-1
CATSDRTYQPQHF
TGTGCCACCAGTGACAGAACCTATCAGCCCCAGCATTTT